Sequencing of this TCR beta chain was carried out in a study of blood T cells in healthy people across ages. With a J-beta primer mix and a sample-barcoded 5' primer, a second PCR ran roughly 6 to 11 cycles. TCRdb redid the calling of the 5' RACE reads with MiXCR, one entry per CDR3 protein. The table shows about 1 million distinct CDR3 sequences, with around 27% occurring only once. In this sample, this clonotype turned up a few times. One end of the junction is discordant with germline, which a read error may explain. Germline V gene data show CDR1 as ENHRY and CDR2 as SYGVKD. The CDR3 has 13 residues. Another study also made use of these data, one on T cells of mothers and their children.

The V call is TRBV10-3, the J call TRBJ1-1; 10 nucleotides match TRBD1. Sequencing input: blood. This clonotype originated in a girl aged 2 to 10 in good health. CDR3 in amino acids: CAVRQGADTEAFF. The CDR3 DNA reads TGTGCCGTCAGACAGGGGGCCGACACTGAAGCTTTCTTT.